This TCR beta chain came from a study of cytomegalovirus exposure and HLA in healthy donors. Study as a whole: Earlier sequencing of around 190 million T cells yielded about 120 million unique TCR beta sequences.

The germline V and J ends were trimmed by 0 bases and 5 bases, with 6 bases remaining between them. The CDR3 loop spans 13 amino acids. CDR1 and CDR2 from the germline V gene are SGHRS and YFSETQ. Study-wide points: Several of the most significant clusters appeared linked to common viral pathogens, based on a later analysis. Prior analysis indicated that the majority of TCR beta V segments exhibited productivity approximately 87% or approximately 30% of the time.

With 60 Vbeta and 13 Jbeta primers, the PCR was carried out. Method: immunoSEQ multiplex PCR; TCRdb's copy keeps in-frame clones and lacks some. This sample has fewer than 200,000 clones; 75% occur once, and the top ten carry 3%. About this clone: As yet, its antigen is unknown.

This chain joins TRBV5-1 and TRBJ2-1; D gene unclear. The sample comprised PBMCs. This clonotype was obtained from a woman aged 45-65 years in good health and CMV-seropositive. CDR3 in amino acids: CASSLGLDNEQFF. Written as DNA, the CDR3 is TGCGCCAGCAGCTTGGGGCTAGACAATGAGCAGTTCTTC. Full variable domain (missing parts from reference TRBV5-1 and TRBJ2-1): KAGVTQTPRYLIKTRGQQVTLSCSPISGHRSVSWYQQTPGQGLQFLFEYFSETQRNKGNFPGRFSGRQFSNSRSEMNVSTLELGDSALYLCASSLGLDNEQFFGPGTRLTVL.